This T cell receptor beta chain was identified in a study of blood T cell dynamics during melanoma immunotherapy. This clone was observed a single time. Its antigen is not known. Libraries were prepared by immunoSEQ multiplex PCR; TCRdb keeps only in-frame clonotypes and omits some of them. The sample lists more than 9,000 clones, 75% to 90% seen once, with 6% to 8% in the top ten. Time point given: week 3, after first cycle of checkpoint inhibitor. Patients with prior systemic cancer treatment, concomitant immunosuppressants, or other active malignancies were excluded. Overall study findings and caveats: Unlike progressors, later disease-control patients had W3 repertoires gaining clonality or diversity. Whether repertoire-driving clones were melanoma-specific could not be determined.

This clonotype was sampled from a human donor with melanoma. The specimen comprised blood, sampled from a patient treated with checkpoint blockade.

The CDR3 spells CAWKQGALGTTF. The CDR3 nucleotides are TGTGCCTGGAAACAGGGGGCGCTTGGGACCACCTTC. The J gene is TRBJ1-2, the V gene TRBV30, with 9 bases aligning to TRBD1. The CDR3 totals 12 residues. Per germline, CDR1 GTSNPN and CDR2 SVGIG (reference sequence). V lost 4 bases to trimming and J lost 13 bases; unmatched junction nucleotides: 10.